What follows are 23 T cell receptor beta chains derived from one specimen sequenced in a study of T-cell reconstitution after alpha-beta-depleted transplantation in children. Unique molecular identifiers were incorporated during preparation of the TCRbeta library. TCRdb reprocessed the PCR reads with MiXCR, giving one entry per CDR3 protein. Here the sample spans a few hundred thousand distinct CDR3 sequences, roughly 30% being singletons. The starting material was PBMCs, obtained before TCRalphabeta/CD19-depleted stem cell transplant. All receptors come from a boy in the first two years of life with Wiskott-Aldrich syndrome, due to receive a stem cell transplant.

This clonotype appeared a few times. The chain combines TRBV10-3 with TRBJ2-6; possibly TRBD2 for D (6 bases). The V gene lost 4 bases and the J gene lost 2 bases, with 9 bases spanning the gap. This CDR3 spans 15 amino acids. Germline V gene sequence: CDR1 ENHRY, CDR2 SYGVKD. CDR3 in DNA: TGTGCCATCAGTGCCTCGGGGGCTGGGGCCAACGTCCTGACTTTC. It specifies CAISASGAGANVLTF.

Written as DNA, the CDR3 is TGTGCCAGCAGAAAGACTAGTGGCGAGCAGTACTTC. This codes for CASRKTSGEQYF. The chain is built from TRBV7-2 and TRBJ2-7, with D perhaps matching TRBD2 (6 bases). Looked up from germline, CDR1 is SGHTA and CDR2 is FQGNSA. This CDR3 spans 12 amino acids. V gave up 6 bases and J gave up 6 bases, with 12 bases separating them. The whole variable domain, remainder taken from reference TRBV7-2 and TRBJ2-7, is GAGVSQSPSNKVTEKGKDVELRCDPISGHTALYWYRQSLGQGLEFLIYFQGNSAPDKSGLPSDRFSAERTGGSVSTLTIQRTQQEDSAVYLCASRKTSGEQYFGPGTRLTVT.

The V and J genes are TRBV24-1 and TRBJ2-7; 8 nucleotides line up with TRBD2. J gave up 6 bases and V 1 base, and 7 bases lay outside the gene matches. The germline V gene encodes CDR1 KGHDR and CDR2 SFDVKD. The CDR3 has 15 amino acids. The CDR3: CATSDFAAGASEQYF. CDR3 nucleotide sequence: TGTGCCACCAGTGATTTTGCAGCGGGGGCCTCCGAGCAGTACTTC.

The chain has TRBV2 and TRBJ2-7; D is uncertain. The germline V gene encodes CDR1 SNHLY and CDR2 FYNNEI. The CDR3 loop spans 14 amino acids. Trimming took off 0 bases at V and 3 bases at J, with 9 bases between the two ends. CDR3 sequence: CASSEATGIYEQYF. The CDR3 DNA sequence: TGTGCCAGCAGTGAAGCGACGGGTATCTACGAGCAGTACTTC.

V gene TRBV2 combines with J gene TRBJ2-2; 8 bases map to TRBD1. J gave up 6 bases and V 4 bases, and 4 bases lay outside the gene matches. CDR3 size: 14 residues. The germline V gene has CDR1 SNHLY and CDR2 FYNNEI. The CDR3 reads CASSGARGPGELFF. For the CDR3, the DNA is TGTGCCAGCAGTGGCGCCAGGGGGCCCGGGGAGCTGTTTTTT.

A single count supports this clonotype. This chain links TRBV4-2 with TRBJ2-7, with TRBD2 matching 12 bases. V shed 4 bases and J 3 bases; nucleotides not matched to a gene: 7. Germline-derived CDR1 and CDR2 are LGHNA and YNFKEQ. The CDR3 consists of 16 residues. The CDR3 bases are TGTGCCAGCAGCCGGGAACTAGCGGGAGGAGGCTACGAGCAGTACTTC. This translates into CASSRELAGGGYEQYF.

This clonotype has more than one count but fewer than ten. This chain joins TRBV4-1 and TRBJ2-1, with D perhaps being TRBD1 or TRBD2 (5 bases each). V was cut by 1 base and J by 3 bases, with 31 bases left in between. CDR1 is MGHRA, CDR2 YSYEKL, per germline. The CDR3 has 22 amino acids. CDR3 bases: TGCGCCAGCAGCCAAGCCGGGGCGAGGACGTTTTCGTGGGCTAGGGACTACAATGAGCAGTTCTTC. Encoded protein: CASSQAGARTFSWARDYNEQFF.

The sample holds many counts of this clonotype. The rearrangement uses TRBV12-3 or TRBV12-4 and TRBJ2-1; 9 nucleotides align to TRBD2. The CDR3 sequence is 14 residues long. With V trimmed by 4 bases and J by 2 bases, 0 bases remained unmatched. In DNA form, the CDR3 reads TGTGCCAGCAGTTCTAGCGGGGCCTACAATGAGCAGTTCTTC. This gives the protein CASSSSGAYNEQFF.

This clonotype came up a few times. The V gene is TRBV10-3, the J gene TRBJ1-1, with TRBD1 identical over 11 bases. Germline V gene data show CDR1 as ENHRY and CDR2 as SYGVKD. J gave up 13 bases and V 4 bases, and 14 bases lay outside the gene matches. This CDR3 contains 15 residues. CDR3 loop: CAISAGSRDRGGDFF. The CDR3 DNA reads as TGTGCCATCAGTGCCGGTTCGCGGGACAGGGGGGGTGATTTCTTT.

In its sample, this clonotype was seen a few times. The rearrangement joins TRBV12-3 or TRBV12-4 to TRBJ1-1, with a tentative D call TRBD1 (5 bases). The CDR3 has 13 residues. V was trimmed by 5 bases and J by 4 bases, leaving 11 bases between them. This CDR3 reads CASSAGVGTEAFF. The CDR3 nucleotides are TGTGCCAGCAGTGCGGGGGTGGGCACTGAAGCTTTCTTT.

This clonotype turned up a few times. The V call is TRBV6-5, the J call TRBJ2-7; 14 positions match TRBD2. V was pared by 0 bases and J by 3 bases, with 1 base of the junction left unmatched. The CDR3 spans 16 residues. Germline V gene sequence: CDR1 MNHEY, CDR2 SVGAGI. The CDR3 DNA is TGTGCCAGCAGTTACTCGGGACTAGCGGGAGTCTACGAGCAGTACTTC. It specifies CASSYSGLAGVYEQYF.

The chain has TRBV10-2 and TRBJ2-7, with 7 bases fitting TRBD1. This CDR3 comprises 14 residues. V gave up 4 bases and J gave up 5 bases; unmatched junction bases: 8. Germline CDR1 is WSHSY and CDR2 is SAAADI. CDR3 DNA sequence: TGCGCCAGCAGTGTCGTACTAGGGGGCCACGAGCAGTACTTC. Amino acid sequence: CASSVVLGGHEQYF.

The CDR3 DNA reads TGTGCCAGCAGTTTAGATGGACAGGGGGACACTGAAGCTTTCTTT. It translates to CASSLDGQGDTEAFF. The chain has TRBV12-3 or TRBV12-4 and TRBJ1-1; 10 bases fit TRBD1. With 1 base clipped from V and 3 bases from J, the junction kept 2 bases outside the gene matches. This CDR3 has 15 amino acids.

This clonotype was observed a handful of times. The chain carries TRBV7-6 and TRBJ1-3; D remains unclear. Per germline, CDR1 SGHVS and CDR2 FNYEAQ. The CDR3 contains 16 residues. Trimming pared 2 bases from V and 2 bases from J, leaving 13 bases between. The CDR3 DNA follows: TGTGCCAGCAGCTTAATGGTCCATGGAGCTGGAAACACCATATATTTT. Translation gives CASSLMVHGAGNTIYF. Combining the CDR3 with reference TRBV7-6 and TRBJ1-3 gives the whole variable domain GAGVSQSPRYKVTKRGQDVALRCDPISGHVSLYWYRQALGQGPEFLTYFNYEAQQDKSGLPNDRFSAERPEGSISTLTIQRTEQRDSAMYRCASSLMVHGAGNTIYFGEGSWLTVV.

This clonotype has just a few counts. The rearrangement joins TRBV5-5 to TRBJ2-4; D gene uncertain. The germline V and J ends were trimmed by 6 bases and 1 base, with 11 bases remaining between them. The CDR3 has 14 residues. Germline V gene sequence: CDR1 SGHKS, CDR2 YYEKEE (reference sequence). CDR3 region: CASISILAKNIQYF. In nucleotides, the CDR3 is TGTGCCAGCATCTCGATCTTGGCCAAAAACATTCAGTACTTC.

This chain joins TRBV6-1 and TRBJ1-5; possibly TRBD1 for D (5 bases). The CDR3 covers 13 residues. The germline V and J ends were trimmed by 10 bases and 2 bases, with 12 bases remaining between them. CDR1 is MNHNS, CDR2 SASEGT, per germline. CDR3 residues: CATYSGGNQPQHF. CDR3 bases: TGTGCCACCTATTCGGGGGGCAATCAGCCCCAGCATTTT.

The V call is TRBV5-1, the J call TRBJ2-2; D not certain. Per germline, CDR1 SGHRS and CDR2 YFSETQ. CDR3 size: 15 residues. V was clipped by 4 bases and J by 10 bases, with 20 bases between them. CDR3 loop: CASSPSQPGPAELFF. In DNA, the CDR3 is TGCGCCAGCAGCCCGAGCCAACCCGGCCCGGCGGAGCTGTTTTTT.

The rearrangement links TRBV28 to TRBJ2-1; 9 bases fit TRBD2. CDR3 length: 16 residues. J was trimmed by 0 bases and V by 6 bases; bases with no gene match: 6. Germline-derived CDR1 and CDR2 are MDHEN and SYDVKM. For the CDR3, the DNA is TGTGCCAGCAGCACAATTAGCGGGAGCTCCTACAATGAGCAGTTCTTC. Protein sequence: CASSTISGSSYNEQFF.

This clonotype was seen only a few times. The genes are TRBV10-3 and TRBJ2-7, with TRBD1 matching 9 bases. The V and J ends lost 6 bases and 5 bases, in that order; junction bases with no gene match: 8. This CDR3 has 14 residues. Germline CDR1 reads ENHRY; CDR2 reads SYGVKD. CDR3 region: CAIRAQGARNEQYF. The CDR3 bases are TGTGCCATCAGAGCACAGGGGGCGCGCAACGAGCAGTACTTC.

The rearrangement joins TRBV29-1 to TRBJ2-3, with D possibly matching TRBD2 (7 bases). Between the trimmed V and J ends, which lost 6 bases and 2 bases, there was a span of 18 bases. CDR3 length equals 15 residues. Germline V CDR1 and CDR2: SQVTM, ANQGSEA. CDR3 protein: CSVGGQAGVTDTQYF. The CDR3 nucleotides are TGCAGCGTCGGGGGGCAGGCGGGAGTCACAGATACGCAGTATTTT.

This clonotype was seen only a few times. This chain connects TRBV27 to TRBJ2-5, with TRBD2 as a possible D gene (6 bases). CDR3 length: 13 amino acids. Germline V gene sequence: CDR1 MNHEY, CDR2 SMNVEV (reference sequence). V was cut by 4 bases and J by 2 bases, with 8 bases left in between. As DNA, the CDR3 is TGTGCCAGCAGTTGGAGGGTACAAGAGACCCAGTACTTC. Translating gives CASSWRVQETQYF.

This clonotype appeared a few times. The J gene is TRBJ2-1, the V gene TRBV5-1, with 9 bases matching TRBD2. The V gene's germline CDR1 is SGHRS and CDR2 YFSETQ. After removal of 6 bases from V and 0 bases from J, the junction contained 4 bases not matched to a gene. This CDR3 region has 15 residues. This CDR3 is CASTTLAGSYNEQFF. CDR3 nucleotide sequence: TGCGCCAGCACTACACTAGCGGGCTCCTACAATGAGCAGTTCTTC. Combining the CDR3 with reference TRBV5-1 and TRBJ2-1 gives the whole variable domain KAGVTQTPRYLIKTRGQQVTLSCSPISGHRSVSWYQQTPGQGLQFLFEYFSETQRNKGNFPGRFSGRQFSNSRSEMNVSTLELGDSALYLCASTTLAGSYNEQFFGPGTRLTVL.

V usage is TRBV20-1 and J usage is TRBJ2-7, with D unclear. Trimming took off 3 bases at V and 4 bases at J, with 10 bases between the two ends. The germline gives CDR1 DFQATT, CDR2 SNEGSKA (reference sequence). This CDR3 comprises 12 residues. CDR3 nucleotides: TGCAGTGCTAGTTATCGAGTTTACGAGCAGTACTTC. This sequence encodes CSASYRVYEQYF.